This is a list of T cell receptor beta chains from one sample in a study of CD8 T cells in Susac syndrome. TCRdb independently ran MiXCR on the immunoSEQ multiplex PCR reads; one entry per CDR3 protein. The sample consists of about 94,000 distinct CDR3 sequences, over 90% of them appearing once. Source material: CD4+ T cells from PBMCs. The receptors derive from a human donor with Susac syndrome. CDR3s include the opening cysteine and the closing phenylalanine or tryptophan. A D gene is named only where the DNA matches it firmly.

V: TRBV29-1; D: -; J: TRBJ2-3; DNA: TGCAGCGTTGAAGATCTTGTCAGCACAGATACGCAGTATTTT; CDR3: CSVEDLVSTDTQYF
V: TRBV28; D: -; J: TRBJ2-7; DNA: TGTGCCAGCAGCCACCGGACCGAGCAGTACTTC; CDR3: CASSHRTEQYF
V: TRBV12-3/TRBV12-4; D: -; J: TRBJ1-6; DNA: TGTGCCAGCAGTTTGAGGGGTTATTCACCCCTCCACTTT; CDR3: CASSLRGYSPLHF
V: TRBV29-1; D: -; J: TRBJ2-7; DNA: TGCAGCGTTGCTCGGACCCCGCGCTACGAGCAGTACTTC; CDR3: CSVARTPRYEQYF
V: TRBV28; D: -; J: TRBJ2-1; DNA: TGTGCCAGCAGTTTATACTGGGGTTCCTACAATGAGCAGTTCTTC; CDR3: CASSLYWGSYNEQFF
V: TRBV4-2; D: -; J: TRBJ2-2; DNA: TGTGCCAGCAGCCAAGATCCGAACACCGGGGAGCTGTTTTTT; CDR3: CASSQDPNTGELFF
V: TRBV18; D: TRBD1; J: TRBJ2-5; DNA: TGTGCCAGCTCACCCGAGACAGGGGCAGAGACCCAGTACTTC; CDR3: CASSPETGAETQYF
V: TRBV7-9; D: -; J: TRBJ2-5; DNA: TGTGCCAGCAGCTTACCCCCTCGAGGCGGCGGGACCCAGTACTTC; CDR3: CASSLPPRGGGTQYF
V: TRBV14; D: -; J: TRBJ2-3; DNA: TGTGCCAGCAGCCAAGAATCGGGATGGGGCACAGATACGCAGTATTTT; CDR3: CASSQESGWGTDTQYF
V: TRBV27; D: TRBD1; J: TRBJ2-1; DNA: TGTGCCAGCAGGGACAGGGTTTTGAATGAGCAGTTCTTC; CDR3: CASRDRVLNEQFF
V: TRBV28; D: -; J: TRBJ2-3; DNA: TGTGCCCCATTAACAGATACGCAGTATTTT; CDR3: CAPLTDTQYF
V: TRBV30; D: -; J: TRBJ1-5; DNA: TGTGCCTTGGAGCCGGGGGAGGGTCAGCCCCAGCATTTT; CDR3: CALEPGEGQPQHF
V: TRBV21-1; D: -; J: TRBJ2-7; DNA: TGTGCCAGCAGCAAAAGATATCTGAGGAAGTACTTC; CDR3: CASSKRYLRKYF
V: TRBV30; D: TRBD2; J: TRBJ2-4; DNA: TGTGCCTGGAGCTCCGGGACTAGCAGGTACTTC; CDR3: CAWSSGTSRYF
V: TRBV28; D: -; J: TRBJ1-1; DNA: TGTGCCAGCAGTTTTGACGGACAGCTGAACACTGAAGCTTTCTTT; CDR3: CASSFDGQLNTEAFF
V: TRBV30; D: TRBD1; J: TRBJ1-1; DNA: TGTGCCTGGAGCCGGGACAGGACCTCTGAAGCTTTCTTT; CDR3: CAWSRDRTSEAFF
V: TRBV29-1; D: -; J: TRBJ2-5; DNA: TGCAGCGTTCAAGGGGACCAAGAGACCCAGTACTTC; CDR3: CSVQGDQETQYF
V: TRBV20-1; D: -; J: TRBJ1-6; DNA: TGCAGTGCTAGAGATCAACGGTGGCGACGAGATAATTCACCCCTCCACTTT; CDR3: CSARDQRWRRDNSPLHF
V: TRBV30; D: -; J: TRBJ2-3; DNA: TGTGCCTGGAGTGTATGGGGATCGGTCACAGATACGCAGTATTTT; CDR3: CAWSVWGSVTDTQYF
V: TRBV20-1; D: TRBD1; J: TRBJ2-1; DNA: TGCAGTGCTAGGAGGGACAGGGGGGCGAATGAGCAGTTCTTC; CDR3: CSARRDRGANEQFF
V: TRBV3-1; D: -; J: TRBJ2-7; DNA: TGTGCCAGCAGCCAAGGAGCACACGAGCAGTACTTC; CDR3: CASSQGAHEQYF
V: TRBV27; D: -; J: TRBJ1-1; DNA: TGTGCCAGCAGTCCCCGTCGGACAGTGAACACTGAAGCTTTCTTT; CDR3: CASSPRRTVNTEAFF
V: TRBV18; D: -; J: TRBJ1-2; DNA: TGTGCCAGCTCACCACCGACAGAAAGCTATGGCTACACCTTC; CDR3: CASSPPTESYGYTF
V: TRBV5-4; D: -; J: TRBJ1-2; DNA: TGTGCCAGCAGCTTGAAGCGGGGGGACTATGGCTACACCTTC; CDR3: CASSLKRGDYGYTF
V: TRBV6-2/TRBV6-3; D: TRBD2; J: TRBJ2-5; DNA: TGTGCCAGCAACCCGAAACTAGCGGACAAGAGGCAGTACTTC; CDR3: CASNPKLADKRQYF
V: TRBV5-1; D: TRBD2; J: TRBJ2-5; DNA: TGCGCCAGCAGCTTGCGGCGGGGGGGCCAAGAGACCCAGTACTTC; CDR3: CASSLRRGGQETQYF
V: TRBV5-4; D: TRBD1; J: TRBJ1-6; DNA: TGTGCCAGCAGCTCCCAGGGGGCCAATTCACCCCTCCACTTT; CDR3: CASSSQGANSPLHF
V: TRBV28; D: TRBD1; J: TRBJ2-3; DNA: TGTGCCAGCAGTTTAGGGACAGACATCACAGATACGCAGTATTTT; CDR3: CASSLGTDITDTQYF
V: TRBV12-3/TRBV12-4; D: -; J: TRBJ2-5; DNA: TGTGCCAGCAGTCAAAGAGAGACCCAGTACTTC; CDR3: CASSQRETQYF
V: TRBV9; D: TRBD1; J: TRBJ1-2; DNA: TGTGCCAGCAGCGTAGAGGGGGCCCTCCTCTATGGCTACACCTTC; CDR3: CASSVEGALLYGYTF
V: TRBV12-3/TRBV12-4; D: TRBD1; J: TRBJ2-2; DNA: TGTGCCAGCAGCCCAGCGGGGACAGGGAAGAGAGGGGAGCTGTTTTTT; CDR3: CASSPAGTGKRGELFF
V: TRBV20-1; D: -; J: TRBJ2-3; DNA: TGCAGTGCTAGAGAGGAGGGAGGACAGCTCCGGGTGACGCAGTATTTT; CDR3: CSAREEGGQLRVTQYF
V: TRBV12-2; D: -; J: TRBJ1-6; DNA: TGTGCAAGTCGCTCAGAGGGGACAGGGGGAAGATCACCCCTCCACTTT; CDR3: CASRSEGTGGRSPLHF